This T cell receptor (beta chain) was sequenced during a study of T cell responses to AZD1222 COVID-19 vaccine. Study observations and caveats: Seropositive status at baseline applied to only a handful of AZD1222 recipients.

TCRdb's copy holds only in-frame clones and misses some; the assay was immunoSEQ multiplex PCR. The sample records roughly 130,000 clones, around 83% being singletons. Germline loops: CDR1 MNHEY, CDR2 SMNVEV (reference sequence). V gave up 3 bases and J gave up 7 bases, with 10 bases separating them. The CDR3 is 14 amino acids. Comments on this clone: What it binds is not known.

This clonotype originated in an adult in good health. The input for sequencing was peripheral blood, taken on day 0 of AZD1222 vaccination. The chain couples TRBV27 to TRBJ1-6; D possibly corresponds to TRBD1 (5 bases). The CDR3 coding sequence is TGTGCCAGCAGTTTTAATTGGGGGAATTCACCCCTCCACTTT. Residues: CASSFNWGNSPLHF.